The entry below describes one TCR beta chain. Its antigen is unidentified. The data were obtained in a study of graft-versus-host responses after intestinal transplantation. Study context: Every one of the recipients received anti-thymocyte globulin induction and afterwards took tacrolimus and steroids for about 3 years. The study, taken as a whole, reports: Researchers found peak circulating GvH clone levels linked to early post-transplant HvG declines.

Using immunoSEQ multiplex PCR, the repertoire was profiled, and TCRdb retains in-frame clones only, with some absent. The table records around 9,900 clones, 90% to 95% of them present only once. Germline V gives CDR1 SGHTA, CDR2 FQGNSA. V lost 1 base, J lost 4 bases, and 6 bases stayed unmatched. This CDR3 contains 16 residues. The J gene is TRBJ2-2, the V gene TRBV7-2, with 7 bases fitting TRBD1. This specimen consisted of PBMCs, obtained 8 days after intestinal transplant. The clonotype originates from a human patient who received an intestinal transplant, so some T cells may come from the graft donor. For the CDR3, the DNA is TGTGCCAGCAGCTTAGGAGGGGGACAGCGCACCGGGGAGCTGTTTTTT. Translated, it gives CASSLGGGQRTGELFF.